Below are 18 T cell receptor beta chains sequenced from a single sample in a study of blood T cell repertoires in COVID-19. The method was immunoSEQ multiplex PCR; TCRdb's version includes in-frame clones alone and lacks a portion of them. Of 20,000 to 25,000 clones in the sample, approximately 84% were seen once. Sequencing was carried out using peripheral blood. The receptors were sampled from a man aged 45-60 years with active COVID-19.

The V call is TRBV5-4, the J call TRBJ2-7; 11 bases line up with TRBD2. CDR3 length: 15 amino acids. Germline loops: CDR1 SGHNT, CDR2 YYREEE (reference sequence). The J segment lost 3 bases and the V segment lost 5 bases, leaving 7 bases of the junction unmatched. The CDR3 sequence is CASSQSLAGGYEQYF. CDR3 coding DNA: TGTGCCAGCAGTCAAAGCCTAGCGGGGGGCTACGAGCAGTACTTC. Filled out from reference TRBV5-4 and TRBJ2-7, the complete variable domain reads ETGVTQSPTHLIKTRGQQVTLRCSSQSGHNTVSWYQQALGQGPQFIFQYYREEENGRGNFPPRFSGLQFPNYSSELNVNALELDDSALYLCASSQSLAGGYEQYFGPGTRLTVT.

This chain connects TRBV5-4 to TRBJ2-7; TRBD2 aligns across 8 bases. Per germline, CDR1 SGHNT and CDR2 YYREEE (reference sequence). Losses at the gene ends were 3 bases for V and 6 bases for J; bases not matched to a gene: 14. This CDR3 contains 16 residues. CDR3 residues: CASSSGGALRGGEQYF. The CDR3 DNA sequence: TGTGCCAGCAGCTCGGGGGGGGCCCTTAGGGGCGGCGAGCAGTACTTC.

The chain employs TRBV13 and TRBJ2-3; D is unclear. There are 16 residues in the CDR3. V lost 0 bases to trimming and J lost 6 bases, with 16 bases between them. The germline gives CDR1 PRHDT, CDR2 FYEKMQ (reference sequence). CDR3 nucleotides: TGTGCCAGCAGCTTAGGCCTTAAGACCCAGGCGGATACGCAGTATTTT. It codes for CASSLGLKTQADTQYF.

V usage is TRBV3-1 (or the pseudogene TRBV3-2) and J usage is TRBJ1-2; TRBD1 aligns across 12 bases. From germline, CDR1 is LGHDT and CDR2 YNNKEL (reference sequence). The CDR3 spans 16 residues. Unmatched junction bases numbered 8, after V lost 1 base and J lost 8 bases. CDR3 sequence: CASSQVGDRGLGGYTF. The DNA of the CDR3 is TGTGCCAGCAGCCAAGTTGGGGACAGGGGGCTCGGGGGCTACACCTTC.

This clone appeared a few times. The chain employs TRBV4-1 and TRBJ2-2; D is uncertain. The germline V gene encodes CDR1 MGHRA and CDR2 YSYEKL. The V end lost 4 bases, the J end lost 6 bases, and 6 bases lay between the germline ends. This CDR3 contains 12 residues. For the CDR3, the DNA is TGCGCCAGCAGCCGGCCACCCGGGGAGCTGTTTTTT. This gives the protein CASSRPPGELFF.

The genes are TRBV6-6 and TRBJ1-3, with D maybe TRBD1 (6 bases). The CDR3 covers 15 residues. From germline, CDR1 is MNHNY and CDR2 SVGAGI (reference sequence). The ends were cut back, 6 bases at V and 4 bases at J, with 16 bases in the middle. In nucleotides, the CDR3 is TGTGCCAGCAGCCTAAACAGGGTAATAGGAAACACCATATATTTT. It is translated as CASSLNRVIGNTIYF.

This sequence joins TRBV29-1 and TRBJ1-2; TRBD1 agrees at 7 bases. Germline loops: CDR1 SQVTM, CDR2 ANQGSEA. The CDR3 spans 11 residues. Losses at the gene ends were 4 bases for V and 4 bases for J; bases not matched to a gene: 0. The CDR3 DNA follows: TGCAGCGTTGGGGACAGCTATGGCTACACCTTC. Encoded protein: CSVGDSYGYTF.

The V and J genes are TRBV7-2 and TRBJ2-7, with D possibly matching TRBD1 (6 bases). The CDR3 is 12 amino acids. Trimming stripped 5 bases from V and 7 bases from J, with 12 bases between. The germline V gene encodes CDR1 SGHTA and CDR2 FQGNSA. The CDR3 bases are TGTGCCAGCAGCCCAATGGGGGCTGAGCAGTACTTC. Its translation: CASSPMGAEQYF.

The CDR3 sequence is CASSFEGLGEQFF. The CDR3 DNA reads as TGTGCCAGCAGTTTTGAGGGTCTAGGGGAGCAGTTCTTC. The chain combines TRBV12-3 or TRBV12-4 with TRBJ2-1; a possible D gene is TRBD2 (5 bases). V was pared by 3 bases and J by 10 bases, with 13 bases between. This CDR3 comprises 13 residues.

The gene calls are TRBV11-2 and TRBJ1-6, with 9 bases identical to TRBD1. Germline CDR1 is SGHAT and CDR2 is FQNNGV. J was trimmed by 10 bases and V by 4 bases; bases with no gene match: 11. CDR3 size: 16 residues. In DNA, the CDR3 is TGTGCCAGCAGCTACAAACCGGGACAGGGTAAATCACCCCTCCACTTT. Residues: CASSYKPGQGKSPLHF.

In this sample, this clone turned up once. The chain uses TRBV6-5 and TRBJ1-3; D is perhaps TRBD1 (5 bases). The CDR3 contains 14 residues. V was pared by 5 bases and J by 6 bases, with 14 bases between. Germline V gene lookup returns CDR1 MNHEY and CDR2 SVGAGI. CDR3 sequence: CASSRSWGENTIYF. CDR3 DNA sequence: TGTGCCAGCAGTCGCTCCTGGGGGGAAAACACCATATATTTT.

J is TRBJ2-3 and V is TRBV7-9; tentative D call: TRBD1 (6 bases). V was shortened by 5 bases and J by 0 bases, with 12 bases between the two germline ends. Germline V CDR1 and CDR2: SEHNR, FQNEAQ (reference sequence). This CDR3 spans 15 amino acids. The CDR3 DNA reads TGTGCCAGCAGCAGAGGACAGTTTAGCACAGATACGCAGTATTTT. Its translation is CASSRGQFSTDTQYF.

The chain couples TRBV7-2 to TRBJ2-2; TRBD2 aligns across 10 bases. The ends lost 5 bases at V and 5 bases at J; junction bases unmatched: 14. The germline gives CDR1 SGHTA, CDR2 FQGNSA. The CDR3 is made up of 18 amino acids. CDR3 loop: CASSLRLAGDLGTGELFF. CDR3 coding DNA: TGTGCCAGCAGCCTGAGGCTAGCGGGGGATTTGGGTACCGGGGAGCTGTTTTTT.

The chain carries TRBV3-1 (or the pseudogene TRBV3-2) and TRBJ1-1; 8 nucleotides align to TRBD1. Germline V gene lookup returns CDR1 LGHDT and CDR2 YNNKEL (reference sequence). The V and J ends lost 1 base and 4 bases, in that order; junction bases with no gene match: 5. The CDR3 has 15 amino acids. This CDR3 reads CASSQAYRGSTEAFF. The CDR3 DNA is TGTGCCAGCAGCCAAGCTTACAGGGGGAGCACTGAAGCTTTCTTT.

The sample holds one count of this clone. V usage is TRBV7-6 and J usage is TRBJ2-7, with TRBD2 matching 9 bases. This CDR3 is 15 amino acids long. Germline CDR1 reads SGHVS; CDR2 reads FNYEAQ. The V segment lost 1 base and the J segment 2 bases; nucleotides outside the gene matches: 3. The DNA of the CDR3 is TGTGCCAGCAGCTTAGGCGGGGGGGCAACCTACGAGCAGTACTTC. It encodes CASSLGGGATYEQYF.

The V and J genes are TRBV6-5 and TRBJ2-3; weak D call: TRBD2 (5 bases). Trimming pared 10 bases from V and 4 bases from J, leaving 18 bases between. This CDR3 region has 14 residues. From germline, CDR1 is MNHEY and CDR2 SVGAGI. This chain's CDR3 is CATKREGRADTQYF. CDR3 in DNA: TGTGCCACCAAAAGGGAAGGGAGAGCAGATACGCAGTATTTT.

This clone was recorded only once. This chain uses TRBV27 with TRBJ2-2, with D possibly being TRBD2 (6 bases). Germline loops: CDR1 MNHEY, CDR2 SMNVEV (reference sequence). The CDR3 has 17 residues. V was pared by 10 bases and J by 6 bases, with 27 bases between. The chain's CDR3 is CATLGYGGSKEAGELFF. CDR3 DNA: TGTGCCACCCTGGGGTATGGAGGGTCTAAAGAGGCCGGGGAGCTGTTTTTT.

J is TRBJ1-6 and V is TRBV27; D is possibly TRBD1 (5 bases). Germline V gene lookup returns CDR1 MNHEY and CDR2 SMNVEV (reference sequence). The CDR3 runs 13 residues. V dropped 11 bases and J dropped 4 bases, with 12 bases sitting between them. This chain's CDR3 is CASSREYNSPLHF. The CDR3 nucleotides are TGTGCCTCCTCCAGGGAATATAATTCACCCCTCCACTTT.